One and the same sample provided the 31 T cell receptor beta chains below, sequenced in a study of response to subunit inactivated influenza vaccine. TCRdb re-derived calls from the RT-PCR reads in MiXCR, one entry per CDR3 protein. The sample includes fewer than 800,000 distinct CDR3 sequences, about a sixth of them seen just once. This specimen was PBMCs from blood, taken 12 days after vaccination. The receptors here all came from a man aged 50 to 59 who received an inactivated influenza vaccine.

This clonotype was observed a few times. This chain links TRBV11-2 with TRBJ2-1, with TRBD2 matching 9 bases. Looked up from germline, CDR1 is SGHAT and CDR2 is FQNNGV. The CDR3 is 15 residues long. V shed 5 bases and J 2 bases; nucleotides not matched to a gene: 4. The CDR3, as DNA: TGTGCCAGCAGCAAAGAGCGGGGGGCCTACAATGAGCAGTTCTTC. This sequence encodes CASSKERGAYNEQFF.

V is TRBV12-3 or TRBV12-4 and J is TRBJ2-1; 11 bases line up with TRBD2. The CDR3 is 16 amino acids. V gave up 5 bases and J gave up 9 bases; unmatched junction bases: 12. The CDR3 sequence: CASSPVAGGSLGEQFF. DNA of the CDR3: TGTGCCAGCAGTCCAGTAGCGGGAGGGAGCCTCGGTGAGCAGTTCTTC.

This clonotype came up a few times. The chain combines TRBV2 with TRBJ1-1; D not certain. The CDR3 sequence is 13 residues long. Looked up from germline, CDR1 is SNHLY and CDR2 is FYNNEI. Trimming cost V 3 bases and J 5 bases, with 10 bases left between them. The CDR3 is CASSDWATTEAFF. CDR3 DNA: TGTGCCAGCAGTGATTGGGCAACTACTGAAGCTTTCTTT.

The chain links TRBV30 to TRBJ2-7; no clear D. Germline CDR1 and CDR2: GTSNPN and SVGIG (reference sequence). This CDR3 region has 14 residues. V was cut by 0 bases and J by 1 base, with 10 bases left in between. CDR3 protein: CAWSVPEESYEQYF. CDR3 nucleotides: TGTGCCTGGAGTGTACCTGAAGAATCCTACGAGCAGTACTTC.

This clonotype was detected a few times. The CDR3 bases are TGTGCCAGCAGCGCCCGGGGGAATAATTCACCCCTCCACTTT. Translating gives CASSARGNNSPLHF. The chain is built from TRBV11-2 and TRBJ1-6, with a possible D match to TRBD1 (5 bases). CDR1 is SGHAT, CDR2 FQNNGV, per germline. This CDR3 spans 14 amino acids. With 5 bases removed from V and 5 bases from J, the gap between germline ends came to 10 bases.

This chain joins TRBV20-1 and TRBJ2-1, with TRBD1 matching 11 bases. The CDR3 totals 14 residues. Germline CDR1 and CDR2: DFQATT and SNEGSKA (reference sequence). V lost 5 bases to trimming and J lost 4 bases; unmatched junction nucleotides: 4. CDR3 protein: CSAEGQGVYNEQFF. The CDR3 DNA follows: TGCAGTGCTGAGGGACAGGGGGTATACAATGAGCAGTTCTTC.

This chain connects TRBV18 to TRBJ1-3, with D possibly TRBD1 on 5 matching bases. The CDR3 is made up of 16 amino acids. Germline-derived CDR1 and CDR2 are KGHSH and LQKENI. V gave up 1 base and J gave up 0 bases, with 10 bases separating them. The DNA for the CDR3 is TGTGCCAGCTCACCACAGGGGACCTTCTCTGGAAACACCATATATTTT. Translating it yields CASSPQGTFSGNTIYF.

The V and J genes are TRBV7-9 and TRBJ1-1; a possible D gene is TRBD1 (5 bases). V lost 6 bases and J lost 1, with 12 bases in between. The CDR3 is 14 amino acids. Germline lookup yields CDR1 SEHNR and CDR2 FQNEAQ (reference sequence). The CDR3 DNA follows: TGTGCCAGCAGGCGAGAGGGACCGAACACTGAAGCTTTCTTT. This gives the protein CASRREGPNTEAFF. Full variable domain (missing parts from reference TRBV7-9 and TRBJ1-1): DTGVSQNPRHKITKRGQNVTFRCDPISEHNRLYWYRQTLGQGPEFLTYFQNEAQLEKSRLLSDRFSAERPKGSFSTLEIQRTEQGDSAMYLCASRREGPNTEAFFGQGTRLTVV.

The chain uses TRBV18 and TRBJ2-5; D is undetermined. Germline V gene data show CDR1 as KGHSH and CDR2 as LQKENI. V was cut by 1 base and J by 2 bases, with 5 bases left in between. The CDR3 length is 13 residues. The chain's CDR3 is CASSPQQQETQYF. Here the CDR3 DNA reads TGTGCCAGCTCACCACAACAGCAAGAGACCCAGTACTTC.

The V gene is TRBV7-3, the J gene TRBJ2-2; D not certain. There are 13 residues in the CDR3. V dropped 2 bases and J dropped 7 bases, with 8 bases sitting between them. The germline gives CDR1 SGHTA, CDR2 FQGTGA. The CDR3 loop reads CASSLEVGGELFF. The CDR3 DNA sequence: TGTGCCAGCAGCTTAGAAGTAGGCGGGGAGCTGTTTTTT.

J is TRBJ2-7 and V is TRBV29-1; 9 positions match TRBD1. V trimming: 6 bases; J trimming: 5 bases; junction bases outside the gene matches: 11. The CDR3 has 14 residues. Germline CDR1 is SQVTM and CDR2 is ANQGSEA. The CDR3, as DNA: TGCAGCGTGGCCCTTATACAGGGGGCTAACGAGCAGTACTTC. The encoded protein is CSVALIQGANEQYF.

This clonotype was detected ten times or more. The chain joins TRBV12-3 or TRBV12-4 to TRBJ1-2; 7 nucleotides match TRBD1. The CDR3 contains 15 residues. The J segment lost 2 bases and the V segment lost 4 bases, leaving 7 bases of the junction unmatched. The chain's CDR3 is CASSSRTGGNYGYTF. As DNA, the CDR3 is TGTGCCAGCAGTTCTAGGACAGGTGGGAACTATGGCTACACCTTC.

There are a few counts of this clonotype. This sequence joins TRBV11-1 and TRBJ2-3; TRBD2 is a possible D gene (6 bases). The ends were cut back, 4 bases at V and 0 bases at J, with 14 bases in the middle. The CDR3 length is 16 residues. Per germline, CDR1 SGHAT and CDR2 FQDESV (reference sequence). Here the CDR3 DNA reads TGTGCCAGCAGCTCATTAGCGGATTCTAGCACAGATACGCAGTATTTT. Encoded protein: CASSSLADSSTDTQYF. Drawing the rest from reference TRBV11-1 and TRBJ2-3, the complete variable domain is EAEVAQSPRYKITEKSQAVAFWCDPISGHATLYWYRQILGQGPELLVQFQDESVVDDSQLPKDRFSAERLKGVDSTLKIQPAELGDSAMYLCASSSLADSSTDTQYFGPGTRLTVL.

This clonotype has only a few counts. The genes are TRBV2 and TRBJ1-6; tentative D call: TRBD1 (5 bases). CDR3 size: 14 residues. V lost 6 bases, J lost 6 bases, and 12 bases lay in between. Germline values: CDR1 SNHLY, CDR2 FYNNEI. CDR3: CASSRVRGNSPLHF. In DNA, the CDR3 is TGTGCCAGCAGCAGGGTTCGTGGTAATTCACCCCTCCACTTT.

This clonotype was counted ten times or more. The V call is TRBV11-1, the J call TRBJ2-2; D remains ambiguous. This CDR3 has 13 residues. CDR1 is SGHAT, CDR2 FQDESV, per germline (reference sequence). Trimming left V 4 bases short and J 4 bases short, with 7 bases between. CDR3 nucleotides: TGTGCCAGCAGCTCCACACCCACCGGGGAGCTGTTTTTT. Amino acids: CASSSTPTGELFF.

This clonotype was found a few times. The chain has TRBV18 and TRBJ2-1, with 16 bases matching TRBD2. Germline CDR1 KGHSH, CDR2 LQKENI. V shed 0 bases and J 8 bases; nucleotides not matched to a gene: 13. This CDR3 comprises 20 residues. The CDR3 coding sequence is TGTGCCAGCTCACCACCGTTGGGACTAGCGGGAGGGCCTATAAGAGATGAGCAGTTCTTC. Translation gives CASSPPLGLAGGPIRDEQFF.

The sample holds a few counts of this clonotype. The chain combines TRBV24-1 with TRBJ2-7; 9 bases map to TRBD1. Germline V gene sequence: CDR1 KGHDR, CDR2 SFDVKD. V was clipped by 4 bases and J by 2 bases; unmatched bases: 5. CDR3 length: 15 residues. CDR3 sequence: CATSDPGQGAYEQYF. For the CDR3, the DNA is TGTGCCACCAGTGACCCGGGACAGGGAGCCTACGAGCAGTACTTC.

V and J are TRBV14 and TRBJ2-7, with D perhaps matching TRBD2 (5 bases). CDR3 length equals 17 residues. Germline V lookup: CDR1 SGHDN, CDR2 FVKESK. With 1 base removed from V and 3 bases from J, the gap between germline ends came to 19 bases. The CDR3 here is CASSQVGYQRNYYEQYF. The CDR3 nucleotides read TGTGCCAGCAGCCAAGTGGGTTACCAGCGGAATTACTACGAGCAGTACTTC. The full variable domain, with the rest looked up from reference TRBV14 and TRBJ2-7, is EAGVTQFPSHSVIEKGQTVTLRCDPISGHDNLYWYRRVMGKEIKFLLHFVKESKQDESGMPNNRFLAERTGGTYSTLKVQPAELEDSGVYFCASSQVGYQRNYYEQYFGPGTRLTVT.

This rearrangement joins TRBV6-5 to TRBJ2-1, with 11 bases matching TRBD2. The germline gives CDR1 MNHEY, CDR2 SVGAGI. The CDR3 spans 17 residues. V gave up 2 bases and J gave up 4 bases; unmatched junction bases: 7. CDR3 protein: CASSYGSGGAFYNEQFF. The CDR3 DNA is TGTGCCAGCAGTTACGGTAGCGGGGGGGCCTTTTACAATGAGCAGTTCTTC.

The chain has TRBV12-3 or TRBV12-4 and TRBJ1-2; TRBD1 might be the D (6 bases). This CDR3 region has 13 residues. Trimming left V 5 bases short and J 8 bases short, with 15 bases between. The CDR3 DNA sequence: TGTGCCAGCAGTATACCAGGGGTTGGAGGCTACACCTTC. It is translated as CASSIPGVGGYTF.

This clonotype was observed many times. J is TRBJ2-1 and V is TRBV4-3, with TRBD1 matching 9 bases. J lost 3 bases, V lost 0 bases, and 3 bases had no gene match. CDR3 size: 16 residues. CDR1 LGHNA and CDR2 YSLEER come from the germline V gene. This chain's CDR3 is CASSQDWDRVYNEQFF. DNA for the CDR3: TGCGCCAGCAGCCAAGATTGGGACAGGGTCTACAATGAGCAGTTCTTC.

This clonotype was picked up many times. The chain couples TRBV20-1 to TRBJ2-7; D perhaps matches TRBD1 (5 bases). The V end lost 1 base, the J end lost 2 bases, and 12 bases lay between the germline ends. Germline V gene data show CDR1 as DFQATT and CDR2 as SNEGSKA (reference sequence). The CDR3 spans 14 residues. CDR3 coding DNA: TGCAGTGCTAGAGTTAGAAGGGGCCCCTACGAGCAGTACTTC. This codes for CSARVRRGPYEQYF.

The V and J genes are TRBV11-2 and TRBJ1-3; unclear D gene. The CDR3 is 15 amino acids. Trimming took 0 bases from V and 0 from J, leaving 6 bases between them. Germline-derived CDR1 and CDR2 are SGHAT and FQNNGV. The CDR3 DNA is TGTGCCAGCAGCTTAGAAGGATACTCTGGAAACACCATATATTTT. Translation gives CASSLEGYSGNTIYF.

The chain recombines TRBV2 with TRBJ2-5; the D call may be TRBD1 or TRBD2 (7 bases each). CDR3 length equals 14 residues. V dropped 6 bases and J dropped 4 bases, with 15 bases sitting between them. Germline assignment: CDR1 SNHLY and CDR2 FYNNEI. CDR3 residues: CASSPGRGRETQYF. The CDR3 DNA follows: TGTGCCAGCAGCCCGGGGAGGGGGCGAGAGACCCAGTACTTC.

This clonotype was observed a few times. The rearrangement links TRBV7-2 to TRBJ2-2, with D tentatively TRBD2 (7 bases). The V gene lost 2 bases and the J gene lost 3 bases, with 13 bases spanning the gap. Germline V CDR1 and CDR2: SGHTA, FQGNSA. This CDR3 region has 16 residues. The CDR3 DNA is TGTGCCAGCAGCTTACGGGCGGGGGCTTACACCGGGGAGCTGTTTTTT. It specifies CASSLRAGAYTGELFF.

This clonotype was recorded at least ten times. J is TRBJ2-7 and V is TRBV7-2; a possible D gene is TRBD1 (5 bases). Looked up from germline, CDR1 is SGHTA and CDR2 is FQGNSA. The CDR3 contains 15 residues. V lost 1 base, J lost 3 bases, and 13 bases lay in between. CDR3 sequence: CASSLGQGWIYEQYF. The CDR3 DNA follows: TGTGCCAGCAGCTTAGGGCAGGGTTGGATCTACGAGCAGTACTTC. Filled out from reference TRBV7-2 and TRBJ2-7, the complete variable domain reads GAGVSQSPSNKVTEKGKDVELRCDPISGHTALYWYRQSLGQGLEFLIYFQGNSAPDKSGLPSDRFSAERTGGSVSTLTIQRTQQEDSAVYLCASSLGQGWIYEQYFGPGTRLTVT.

The chain's CDR3 is CASSGNPYNDQFF. The DNA for the CDR3 is TGTGCCAGTAGCGGGAATCCCTACAACGACCAGTTCTTC. V gene TRBV18 combines with J gene TRBJ2-1; 8 bases are shared with TRBD2. Germline loops: CDR1 KGHSH, CDR2 LQKENI. After removal of 9 bases from V and 13 bases from J, the junction contained 14 bases not matched to a gene. The CDR3 has 13 amino acids.

In this sample, this clonotype turned up a few times. The chain recombines TRBV5-1 with TRBJ2-3; D is perhaps TRBD1 (6 bases). The V end lost 4 bases, the J end lost 4 bases, and 13 bases lay between the germline ends. This CDR3 contains 14 residues. From germline, CDR1 is SGHRS and CDR2 YFSETQ. The chain's CDR3 is CASSPWPGADTQYF. DNA of the CDR3: TGCGCCAGCAGCCCCTGGCCAGGGGCAGATACGCAGTATTTT.

This clonotype came up a few times. The chain joins TRBV24-1 to TRBJ1-1; TRBD1 matches 8 bases. CDR1 and CDR2 (germline): KGHDR, SFDVKD. V dropped 7 bases and J dropped 13; count of bases not matched to a gene: 13. The CDR3 spans 13 residues. The CDR3 nucleotides are TGTGCCACCAGCCACGGGGGGGGACAGGTTGTTTTCTTT. Encoded protein: CATSHGGGQVVFF.

This clonotype was counted a few times. CDR3 nucleotide sequence: TGCAGTGCTAGAGATCATGGGAACACTGAAGCTTTCTTT. Translation gives CSARDHGNTEAFF. The chain is built from TRBV20-1 and TRBJ1-1; D unclear. V was trimmed by 0 bases and J by 1 base, leaving 6 bases between them. Germline V gene data show CDR1 as DFQATT and CDR2 as SNEGSKA (reference sequence). The length of the CDR3 is 13 residues.

This clonotype has a count of ten or more. J is TRBJ2-3 and V is TRBV29-1; TRBD2 agrees at 10 bases. Germline V gene lookup returns CDR1 SQVTM and CDR2 ANQGSEA. V dropped 5 bases and J dropped 6; count of bases not matched to a gene: 8. The CDR3 covers 14 residues. The CDR3: CSVQTSGRTDTQYF. The CDR3 DNA sequence: TGCAGCGTTCAGACTAGCGGGCGGACGGATACGCAGTATTTT.